This record covers a single TCR beta chain. What it recognizes is unknown. This sample stems from a study of regulatory T cells in long-lasting Graves disease. Time point specified: newly diagnosed GD, antithyroid drugs for less than 3 months. Scientists built the TCR library using RNA that was extracted from PBMCs. V shed 6 bases and J shed 5 bases, with 25 bases lying between them. CDR1 is MNHNS, CDR2 SASEGT, per germline. This CDR3 is built from 17 residues. HTBI primers from iRepertoire and Arm-PCR of CDR3 regions yielded the TCR beta libraries. TCRdb analysed the multiplex PCR reads with MiXCR anew, one entry per CDR3 protein. In the table there are approximately 470,000 distinct CDR3 sequences, around 15% of which are singletons. Points from the study as a whole: A limited number of samples was an acknowledged limitation. Thyroid tissue was not studied; only peripheral blood was. Newly diagnosed Graves' patients had higher TCR diversity than persistent ones.

The sample was also reused in another study, on T cells in Graves' hyperthyroidism and ophthalmopathy. As that report states: An absence of ophthalmopathy progression within 18 months meant stable Graves' hyperthyroidism.

This receptor was taken from a man aged 35-49 years with Graves disease. This sample comprised peripheral blood mononuclear cells (PBMCs), obtained at new diagnosis, from a patient treated with antithyroid drugs. V gene TRBV6-1 combines with J gene TRBJ2-5; D is tentatively TRBD1 or TRBD2 (5 bases each). For the CDR3, the DNA is TGTGCCAGCAGCCTCTTCACACTAGGGGACCGAGAGGAGACCCAGTACTTC. Amino acids: CASSLFTLGDREETQYF.